What follows are 3 T cell receptor beta chains derived from one specimen sequenced in a study of cytomegalovirus exposure and HLA in healthy donors. Using immunoSEQ multiplex PCR, the repertoire was profiled, and TCRdb retains in-frame clones only, with some absent. The sample holds about 280,000 clones, 70% to 90% seen once. The material sequenced was PBMCs. These receptors all come from a young woman in good health and CMV-seronegative.

This chain connects TRBV14 to TRBJ2-7; 14 nucleotides agree with TRBD2. V gave up 4 bases and J gave up 4 bases; unmatched junction bases: 6. Germline CDR1 and CDR2: SGHDN and FVKESK. The CDR3 covers 16 residues. The CDR3 DNA reads as TGTGCCAGCAGCCGAGGACTAGCGGGAGGCCAGTACGAGCAGTACTTC. It translates to CASSRGLAGGQYEQYF.

J is TRBJ1-4 and V is TRBV6-1; D is perhaps TRBD1 (5 bases). V lost 2 bases to trimming and J lost 0 bases, with 13 bases between them. CDR3 size: 17 residues. Germline V gene data show CDR1 as MNHNS and CDR2 as SASEGT. CDR3 region: CASSEPPGPATNEKLFF. DNA of the CDR3: TGTGCCAGCAGTGAACCCCCAGGGCCTGCAACTAATGAAAAACTGTTTTTT.

This clone was seen a handful of times. The chain joins TRBV29-1 to TRBJ1-2, with a tentative D call TRBD1 (5 bases). The V end lost 4 bases, the J end lost 4 bases, and 7 bases lay between the germline ends. The CDR3 totals 11 residues. Germline V gene lookup returns CDR1 SQVTM and CDR2 ANQGSEA. The chain's CDR3 is CSVGQFYGYTF. The CDR3 DNA reads as TGCAGCGTTGGACAGTTCTATGGCTACACCTTC.